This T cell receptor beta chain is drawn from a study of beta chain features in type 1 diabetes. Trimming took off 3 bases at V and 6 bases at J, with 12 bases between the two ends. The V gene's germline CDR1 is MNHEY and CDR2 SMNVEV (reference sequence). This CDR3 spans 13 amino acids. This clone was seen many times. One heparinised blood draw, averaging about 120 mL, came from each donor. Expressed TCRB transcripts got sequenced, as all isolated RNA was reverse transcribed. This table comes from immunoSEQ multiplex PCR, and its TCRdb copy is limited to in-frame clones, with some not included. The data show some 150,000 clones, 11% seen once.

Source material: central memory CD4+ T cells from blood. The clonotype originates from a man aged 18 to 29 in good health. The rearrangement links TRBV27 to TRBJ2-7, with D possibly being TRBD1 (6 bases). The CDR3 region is CASSFGTGREQYF. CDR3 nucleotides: TGTGCCAGCAGTTTCGGTACAGGGCGCGAGCAGTACTTC.